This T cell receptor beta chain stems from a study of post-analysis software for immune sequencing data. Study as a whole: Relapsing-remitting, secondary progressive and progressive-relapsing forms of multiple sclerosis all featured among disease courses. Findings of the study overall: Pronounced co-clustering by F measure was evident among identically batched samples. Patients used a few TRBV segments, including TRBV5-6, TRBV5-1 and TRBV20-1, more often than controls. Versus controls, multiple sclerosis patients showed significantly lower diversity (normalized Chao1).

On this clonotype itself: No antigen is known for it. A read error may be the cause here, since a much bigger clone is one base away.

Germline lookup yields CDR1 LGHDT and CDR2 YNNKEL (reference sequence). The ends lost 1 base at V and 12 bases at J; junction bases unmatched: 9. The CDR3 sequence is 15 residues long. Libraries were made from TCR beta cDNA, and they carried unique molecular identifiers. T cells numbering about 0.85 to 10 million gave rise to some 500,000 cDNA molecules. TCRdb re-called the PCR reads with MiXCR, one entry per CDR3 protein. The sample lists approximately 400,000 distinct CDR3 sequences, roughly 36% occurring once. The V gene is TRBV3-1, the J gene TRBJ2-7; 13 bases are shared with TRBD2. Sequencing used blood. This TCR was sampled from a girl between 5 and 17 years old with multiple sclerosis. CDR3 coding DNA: TGTGCCAGCAGCCAAGGACTAGCGGGGGGAGAGACCCGGTACTTC. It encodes CASSQGLAGGETRYF.